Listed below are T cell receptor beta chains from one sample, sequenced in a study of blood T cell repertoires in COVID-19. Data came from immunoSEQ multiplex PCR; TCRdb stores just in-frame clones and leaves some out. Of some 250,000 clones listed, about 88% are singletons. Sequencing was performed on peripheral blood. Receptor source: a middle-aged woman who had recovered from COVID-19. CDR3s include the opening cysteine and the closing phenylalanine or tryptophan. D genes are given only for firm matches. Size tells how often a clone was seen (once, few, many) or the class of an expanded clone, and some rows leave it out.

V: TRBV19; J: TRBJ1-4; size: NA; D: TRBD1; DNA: TGTGCCAGTAGTGACAGGGGGGGTAATGAAAAACTGTTTTTT; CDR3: CASSDRGGNEKLFF
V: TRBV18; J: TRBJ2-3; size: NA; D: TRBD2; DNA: TGTGCCAGCTCAACACTTCGGGCTAGCGGGTCCCCCACAGATACGCAGTATTTT; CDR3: CASSTLRASGSPTDTQYF
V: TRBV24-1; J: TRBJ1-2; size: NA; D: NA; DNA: TGTGCCACCAGTCGGGCCGGGGTGAATGGCTACACCTTC; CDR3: CATSRAGVNGYTF
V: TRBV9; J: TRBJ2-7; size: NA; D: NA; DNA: TGTGCCAGCAGCGGGGCCGGCGCCACATGGAACTACGAGCAGTACTTC; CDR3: CASSGAGATWNYEQYF
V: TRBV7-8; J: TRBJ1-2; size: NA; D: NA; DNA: TGTGCCAGCAGCTTAGGATCAGGACAGAAAGCTAACTATGGCTACACCTTC; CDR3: CASSLGSGQKANYGYTF
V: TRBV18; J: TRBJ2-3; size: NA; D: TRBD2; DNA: TGTGCCAGCTCACCCATCCCCAGCGGGGGGTCAGATACGCAGTATTTT; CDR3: CASSPIPSGGSDTQYF
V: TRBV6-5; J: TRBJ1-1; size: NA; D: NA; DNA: TGTGCCAGCAGTTGGCGACTGGGTGAAGCTTTCTTT; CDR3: CASSWRLGEAFF
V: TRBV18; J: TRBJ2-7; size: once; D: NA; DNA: TGTGCCAGCTCACTCAACTCCCCGAGGGTCCTCTACGAGCAGTACTTC; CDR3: CASSLNSPRVLYEQYF
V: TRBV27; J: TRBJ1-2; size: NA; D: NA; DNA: TGTGCCAGCAGTTTAAGGTCGGTCGGGGTAGGGTCGGGCTATGGCTACACCTTC; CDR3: CASSLRSVGVGSGYGYTF
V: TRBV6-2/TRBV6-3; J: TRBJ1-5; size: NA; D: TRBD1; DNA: TGTGCCAGCAGCAGGGGGCCGACCCAGCATTTT; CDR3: CASSRGPTQHF
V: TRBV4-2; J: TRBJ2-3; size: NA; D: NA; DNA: TGTGCCAGCATGGGATCCGGGACTCAAAATCTTGCCACAGATACGCAGTATTTT; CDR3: CASMGSGTQNLATDTQYF
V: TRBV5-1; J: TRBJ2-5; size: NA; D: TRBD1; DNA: TGCGCCAGCAGCGGGGGACAGCACCAAGAGACCCAGTACTTC; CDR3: CASSGGQHQETQYF
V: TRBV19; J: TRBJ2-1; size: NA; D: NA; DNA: TGTGCCAGTAGTATGGTCGGAGCTGGGAATGAGCAGTTCTTC; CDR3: CASSMVGAGNEQFF
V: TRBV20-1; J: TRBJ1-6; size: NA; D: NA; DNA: TGCAGTGCTAGTAACAGGCTCAATTCACCCCTCCACTTT; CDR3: CSASNRLNSPLHF
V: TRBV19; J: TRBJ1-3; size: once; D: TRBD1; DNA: TGTGCCAGTAGTCAGCCGACAGGGAACTCTGGAAACACCATATATTTT; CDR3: CASSQPTGNSGNTIYF
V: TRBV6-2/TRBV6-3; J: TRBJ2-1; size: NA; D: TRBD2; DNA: TGTGCCAGCAGCCACGTACTAGCGGGGCTCCACACCTACAATGAGCAGTTCTTC; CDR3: CASSHVLAGLHTYNEQFF
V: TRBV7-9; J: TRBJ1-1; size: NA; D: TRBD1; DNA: TGTGCCAGCAGCCGCCGGGACAGGGAGAACACTGAAGCTTTCTTT; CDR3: CASSRRDRENTEAFF
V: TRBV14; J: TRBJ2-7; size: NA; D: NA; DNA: TGTGCCAGTCGTGGACTACCAGGTCAGGAGCAGTACTTC; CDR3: CASRGLPGQEQYF
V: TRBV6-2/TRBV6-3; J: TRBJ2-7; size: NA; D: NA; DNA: TGTGCCAGCAGTTACTCGGCAGGGGCCTACGAGCAGTACTTC; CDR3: CASSYSAGAYEQYF
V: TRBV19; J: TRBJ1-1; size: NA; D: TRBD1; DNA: TGTGCCAGTAGTAGAGGGGACAGACCTCCGAACACTGAAGCTTTCTTT; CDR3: CASSRGDRPPNTEAFF
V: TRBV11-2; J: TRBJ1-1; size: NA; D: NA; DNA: TGTGCCAGCAGCCCTCCCCCAGGGGCCACTGAAGCTTTCTTT; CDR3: CASSPPPGATEAFF
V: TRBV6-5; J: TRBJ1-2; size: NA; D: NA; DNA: TGTGCCAGCAGTTACTCACGCGTTATGGGCCCGTCTGGCTACACCTTC; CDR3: CASSYSRVMGPSGYTF
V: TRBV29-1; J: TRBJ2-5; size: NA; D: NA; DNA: TGCAGCGCAGAGGTTGGAGGGGTGGGGAAGAAGTACTTC; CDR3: CSAEVGGVGKKYF
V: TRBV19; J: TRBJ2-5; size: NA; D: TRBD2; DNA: TGTGCCAGTAGTATACGGGCTAGCGGGAGTATGGCCCAGTACTTC; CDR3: CASSIRASGSMAQYF
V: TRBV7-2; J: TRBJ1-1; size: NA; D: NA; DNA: TGTGCCAGCAGCTTGTCGGCGGTGAACACTGAAGCTTTCTTT; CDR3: CASSLSAVNTEAFF
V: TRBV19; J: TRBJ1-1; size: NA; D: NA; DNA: TGTGCCAGTAGTTGGCAGGGGAGGAACACTGAAGCTTTCTTT; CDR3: CASSWQGRNTEAFF
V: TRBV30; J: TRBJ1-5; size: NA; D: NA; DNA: TGTGCCTGGAGTGGGCAGTATAGCAATCAGCCCCAGCATTTT; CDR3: CAWSGQYSNQPQHF
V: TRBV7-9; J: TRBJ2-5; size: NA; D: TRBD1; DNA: TGTGCCAGCAGCTTCATAGGGGGCTTGGAGACCCAGTACTTC; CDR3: CASSFIGGLETQYF
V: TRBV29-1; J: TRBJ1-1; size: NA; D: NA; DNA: TGCAGCGTGGGGGCCCAAGCTGGCACTGAAGCTTTCTTT; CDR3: CSVGAQAGTEAFF
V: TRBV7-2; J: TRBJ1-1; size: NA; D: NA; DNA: TGTGCCAGCCGCCCCGGGGGGCCGATCCACACTGAAGCTTTCTTT; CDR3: CASRPGGPIHTEAFF
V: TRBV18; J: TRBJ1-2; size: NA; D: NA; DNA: TGTGCCAGCTCATCGCCTGGCTTAGGCTACACCTTC; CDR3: CASSSPGLGYTF
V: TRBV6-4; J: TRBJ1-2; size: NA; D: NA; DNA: TGTGCCAGCAGTGTTGAGCTTAACTATGGCTACACCTTC; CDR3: CASSVELNYGYTF
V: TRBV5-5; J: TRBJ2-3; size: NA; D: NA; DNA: TGTGCCAGCAGCCCCGCTCAGGGGCAGTATTTT; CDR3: CASSPAQGQYF